This T cell receptor delta chain was observed in a study of gammadelta T cells in human blood. In this sample, this clone turned up a few times. A far larger clone is off by one base, so a read error is likely. At the DNA level, this CDR3 is encoded by other sequences in the same sample as well. This CDR3 has 18 residues. V was clipped by 1 base and J by 0 bases, with 12 bases between them. Per the germline V gene, CDR1 is GEAIGNYY and CDR2 is EKD. TCRdb processed the RT-PCR reads again with the CATT caller. This sample carries roughly 1,500 delta-chain clones, 17% of them seen once, and the ten largest clones take 9.5% to 13%.

The TCR originated in a human donor. V gene TRDV2 combines with J gene TRDJ3, with D perhaps matching TRDD3 (5 bases). Specimen: non-Vgamma9Vdelta2 gamma-delta T cells from infant blood. DNA for the CDR3: TGTGCCTGTGACACTGGGATTCGGAGCTCCTGGGACACCCGACAGATGTTTTTC. Encoded protein: CACDTGIRSSWDTRQMFF.